These 12 T cell receptor beta chains came from one sample sequenced in a study of molecular identifiers for immune sequencing clone quantification. Each CDR3 protein is one row after TCRdb ran MiXCR on the PCR reads. The sample consists of approximately 550,000 distinct CDR3 sequences, about a fifth of them appearing once. The material sequenced was naive CD8+ T cells from blood, with Jurkat cell RNA spiked in. As for subset: FACS-sorted CD8+CD4-CCR7+CD45RA+ naive T cells. All receptors derive from a human donor in good health. Some libraries in this study had Jurkat cell RNA spiked in.

This clonotype was observed a few times. The CDR3 DNA reads as TGTGCCAGCAGTTTAACCGGACAGGTGCGTCCCCAGAACACTGAAGCTTTCTTT. This encodes CASSLTGQVRPQNTEAFF. The genes are TRBV12-3 or TRBV12-4 and TRBJ1-1, with 7 bases lining up with TRBD1. J gave up 1 base and V 2 bases, and 13 bases lay outside the gene matches. There are 18 residues in the CDR3.

The rearrangement links TRBV7-3 to TRBJ2-3; D unresolved. Germline loops: CDR1 SGHTA, CDR2 FQGTGA. Deletions cut 5 bases from V and 3 bases from J, with 12 bases between. This CDR3 comprises 14 residues. The CDR3 protein is CASSMGATTDTQYF. Written as DNA, the CDR3 is TGTGCCAGCAGCATGGGCGCGACTACAGATACGCAGTATTTT.

This clonotype was recorded at least ten times. This sequence joins TRBV28 and TRBJ2-7; 8 positions match TRBD1. V shed 3 bases, J shed 4 bases, and the junction held 5 bases outside the gene matches. This CDR3 contains 14 residues. The germline gives CDR1 MDHEN, CDR2 SYDVKM. This chain's CDR3 is CASSFNRGWYEQYF. Written as DNA, the CDR3 is TGTGCCAGCAGTTTTAACAGGGGGTGGTACGAGCAGTACTTC. The full variable domain, with the rest looked up from reference TRBV28 and TRBJ2-7, is DVKVTQSSRYLVKRTGEKVFLECVQDMDHENMFWYRQDPGLGLRLIYFSYDVKMKEKGDIPEGYSVSREKKERFSLILESASTNQTSMYLCASSFNRGWYEQYFGPGTRLTVT.

The chain combines TRBV14 with TRBJ2-7; maybe TRBD2 (5 bases). The CDR3 totals 13 residues. Trimming left V 1 base short and J 3 bases short, with 7 bases between. From germline, CDR1 is SGHDN and CDR2 FVKESK. The CDR3: CASSQVTNYEQYF. The CDR3 nucleotides are TGTGCCAGCAGCCAAGTGACTAACTACGAGCAGTACTTC.

The chain is built from TRBV12-3 or TRBV12-4 and TRBJ1-1, with no clear D. V gave up 1 base and J gave up 0 bases, with 6 bases separating them. The CDR3 runs 14 residues. CDR3 nucleotides: TGTGCCAGCAGTTTAGTCGCCCTGAACACTGAAGCTTTCTTT. Translated, it gives CASSLVALNTEAFF.

This clonotype appeared many times. The V and J genes are TRBV5-8 and TRBJ1-1; maybe TRBD1 (6 bases). Trimming removed 5 bases from V and 5 bases from J, with 13 bases in between. The CDR3 has 13 residues. Germline CDR1 is SGHTS and CDR2 is YDEGEE. As DNA, the CDR3 is TGTGCCAGCAGACTTTCGACAGGTACTGAAGCTTTCTTT. This codes for CASRLSTGTEAFF.

In its sample, this clonotype was seen many times. This chain connects TRBV6-1 to TRBJ2-7; D is possibly TRBD2 (6 bases). V was cut by 1 base and J by 6 bases, with 16 bases left in between. Germline CDR1 MNHNS, CDR2 SASEGT. The CDR3 spans 15 residues. The CDR3 protein is CASSEGPETSPEQYF. As DNA, the CDR3 is TGTGCCAGCAGTGAAGGCCCGGAGACTAGTCCCGAGCAGTACTTC.

DNA of the CDR3: TGTGCCAGCAGTTTATCGGACGGGAGCTCCTACGAGCAGTACTTC. It yields the protein CASSLSDGSSYEQYF. The chain joins TRBV27 to TRBJ2-7, with D possibly being TRBD2 (6 bases). Germline-derived CDR1 and CDR2 are MNHEY and SMNVEV (reference sequence). Trimming took off 0 bases at V and 0 bases at J, with 9 bases between the two ends. There are 15 residues in the CDR3.

The rearrangement joins TRBV25-1 to TRBJ2-7, with D perhaps matching TRBD1 or TRBD2 (5 bases each). The CDR3 is made up of 14 amino acids. The germline CDR1 and CDR2 sequences are MGHDK and SYGVNS. V was pared by 3 bases and J by 3 bases, with 12 bases between. The CDR3 bases are TGTGCCAGCAGTGACGGGACGGTTGGCTACGAGCAGTACTTC. This encodes CASSDGTVGYEQYF.

This clonotype was picked up a small number of times. The CDR3 region has the DNA TGTGCCTGGAGTGTACAAAGGGATCTTCAGCCCCAGCATTTT. Translated: CAWSVQRDLQPQHF. The chain carries TRBV30 and TRBJ1-5; no firm D call. Germline CDR1 is GTSNPN and CDR2 is SVGIG (reference sequence). The ends were cut back, 0 bases at V and 6 bases at J, with 12 bases in the middle. The CDR3 runs to 14 residues.

The chain employs TRBV12-3 or TRBV12-4 and TRBJ1-2; D is unclear. V was shortened by 1 base and J by 3 bases, with 12 bases between the two germline ends. This CDR3 region has 15 residues. CDR3 amino acids: CASSLVGQPDYGYTF. The DNA for the CDR3 is TGTGCCAGCAGTTTAGTTGGGCAACCTGACTATGGCTACACCTTC.

The V gene is TRBV20-1, the J gene TRBJ1-6; D gene uncertain. The CDR3 is made up of 15 amino acids. Deletions cut 6 bases from V and 3 bases from J, with 15 bases between. Germline lookup yields CDR1 DFQATT and CDR2 SNEGSKA (reference sequence). For the CDR3, the DNA is TGCAGTGCCCCCATGGGAGGGTACTATAATTCACCCCTCCACTTT. Protein: CSAPMGGYYNSPLHF.